This T cell receptor beta chain was recorded in a study of blood T cell repertoires in COVID-19. Whole-study context: The United States, Italy and Spain supplied acute and convalescent COVID-19 samples. T cells, B-cell-depleted T cells, or PBMCs provided the cDNA or gDNA that served as material.

In the original analysis: The authors estimated nucleated cell counts from reference gene primer amplification. This table comes from immunoSEQ multiplex PCR, and its TCRdb copy is limited to in-frame clones, with some not included. The D gene and trimming were derived from the DNA, and the V and J assignments and clone size from that table. The data contain approximately 72,000 clones, more than 75% of them seen just once; the ten biggest clones take up around 13%. Germline V gene sequence: CDR1 SGHRS, CDR2 YFSETQ. V lost 0 bases to trimming and J lost 4 bases, with 10 bases between them. This CDR3 region has 15 residues.

This rearrangement joins TRBV5-1 to TRBJ2-2; a weak D match, TRBD2 (6 bases). Input material: peripheral blood. This TCR was recovered from a woman between 55 and 75 years old with acute or convalescent COVID-19. CDR3 protein: CASSLERGSTGELFF. In DNA, the CDR3 is TGCGCCAGCAGCTTGGAACGGGGGTCCACCGGGGAGCTGTTTTTT. Combining the CDR3 with reference TRBV5-1 and TRBJ2-2 gives the whole variable domain KAGVTQTPRYLIKTRGQQVTLSCSPISGHRSVSWYQQTPGQGLQFLFEYFSETQRNKGNFPGRFSGRQFSNSRSEMNVSTLELGDSALYLCASSLERGSTGELFFGEGSRLTVL.